This note documents a single T cell receptor (beta chain) sequence. The clone's antigen remains unknown. No much larger clone exists at a distance of one base, and base qualities are not known. The data are from a study of blood T cell repertoires in COVID-19 (TCRdb year 2020). A note on the overall study: Samples from collaborators originated in the United States, Italy and Spain and spanned both the acute and convalescent phases of COVID-19. Sample metadata almost always included a de-identified subject ID, COVID-19 status, age in years and sex. The dataset comprised deeply sampled blood TCRbeta repertoires from subjects exposed to, actively infected with, or recovered from COVID-19. The samples were drawn from the first 160 participants of the ongoing ImmuneRACE study and from 950 to 1,500 subjects provided by 6 global collaborators. Where available, HLA class I and class II types were obtained from metadata supplied by the sample provider rather than from assay-based typing. The material from the prospective study consisted of cDNA or gDNA derived from T cells, B-cell-depleted T cells, or PBMCs. The repertoires were made available in a free public database intended to serve as a resource for research on the immune response to SARS-CoV-2.

Findings and caveats that apply to the study as a whole: Clinical and demographic metadata were provided uncurated, with the amount varying by source and participant.

Measured from the cysteine to the phenylalanine, the CDR3 is 15 residues long. Only the CDR3 DNA stays, 45 bases, in frame from base 1. The germline V gene specifies MNHEY as CDR1 and SVGEGT as CDR2. At the junction V is shortened by 5 bases and J by 5 bases, with 15 bases in between. The collaborating institutions used their own protocols to collect whole blood in K2EDTA tubes. Collaborator samples were shipped for TCRbeta analysis as frozen whole blood, isolated PBMCs, or DNA extracted from either sample type. TCRbeta CDR3 regions were amplified from genomic DNA using the immunoSEQ Assay, a bias-controlled multiplex PCR. Per the original workflow: Within the assay, amplification of reference gene primers was used to estimate how many nucleated cells each sample contained. Sequence reads were collapsed and filtered to measure the absolute abundance of every unique TCRbeta CDR3 rearrangement. For each sample, productive Simpson clonality was calculated by taking the square root of Simpson's diversity index across productive rearrangements. This is the immuneACCESS table as TCRdb keeps it, with only in-frame sequences that have V and J called. A part of the clones is gone; compared with another copy, unresolved V genes explain less than half, and the rest is unexplained. The V and J calls and clone size are taken from that table; D and trimming were inferred from the DNA. The sample table lists tens of thousands of clones, roughly 82% of them with a count of one. About 22% of the sample comes from the top ten.

This TCR derives from an older woman with acute or convalescent COVID-19. The chain is assembled from TRBV6-2 or TRBV6-3 and TRBJ1-4, with a weak D call of TRBD1 (6 bases match). Sequencing used peripheral blood. The DNA sequence reads TGTGCCAGCAGTGACACCGGGACAAGGAATGAAAAACTGTTTTTT. This yields the protein CASSDTGTRNEKLFF.